The clone carrying this T cell receptor (beta chain) was detected ten times or more. The record originates from a study of T cells in Graves' hyperthyroidism and ophthalmopathy. The CDR3 regions of TCR beta were amplified from RNA transcripts. RT-PCR in the first round (using the HTBI primer set) targeted the TCR CDR3. One entry per CDR3 protein, called by TCRdb with MiXCR from the multiplex PCR reads. The table records about 350,000 distinct CDR3 sequences, around 14% of them present only once. Trimming removed 2 bases from V and 4 bases from J, with 8 bases in between. The CDR3 runs to 14 residues. Germline CDR1 is SGHTA and CDR2 is FQGNSA.

Specimen: blood. This sequence joins TRBV7-2 and TRBJ2-2; D remains unclear. This TCR came from a woman aged 25-40 years with Graves' hyperthyroidism. Here the CDR3 reads CASSLTGSTGELFF. DNA of the CDR3: TGTGCCAGCAGCTTAACCGGATCCACCGGGGAGCTGTTTTTT. The full variable domain, its missing parts supplied by reference TRBV7-2 and TRBJ2-2, is GAGVSQSPSNKVTEKGKDVELRCDPISGHTALYWYRQSLGQGLEFLIYFQGNSAPDKSGLPSDRFSAERTGGSVSTLTIQRTQQEDSAVYLCASSLTGSTGELFFGEGSRLTVL.